This T cell receptor beta chain was captured by sequencing in a study of blood T cell repertoires in COVID-19. Germline V lookup: CDR1 SEHNR, CDR2 FQNEAQ (reference sequence). Trimming left V 2 bases short and J 0 bases short, with 14 bases between. This CDR3 has 18 residues. The data were produced by immunoSEQ multiplex PCR, yet TCRdb's version contains in-frame clones alone and is incomplete. The data contain just over 70,000 clones, about four fifths of them singletons. The sample consisted of peripheral blood. The receptor was derived from a man between 65 and 85 years old who had recovered from COVID-19. The V gene is TRBV7-9, the J gene TRBJ2-6; D is perhaps TRBD2 (6 bases). For the CDR3, the DNA is TGTGCCAGCAGCTTAATGGGGGGTTTCGGCTCTGGGGCCAACGTCCTGACTTTC. Amino acids: CASSLMGGFGSGANVLTF.